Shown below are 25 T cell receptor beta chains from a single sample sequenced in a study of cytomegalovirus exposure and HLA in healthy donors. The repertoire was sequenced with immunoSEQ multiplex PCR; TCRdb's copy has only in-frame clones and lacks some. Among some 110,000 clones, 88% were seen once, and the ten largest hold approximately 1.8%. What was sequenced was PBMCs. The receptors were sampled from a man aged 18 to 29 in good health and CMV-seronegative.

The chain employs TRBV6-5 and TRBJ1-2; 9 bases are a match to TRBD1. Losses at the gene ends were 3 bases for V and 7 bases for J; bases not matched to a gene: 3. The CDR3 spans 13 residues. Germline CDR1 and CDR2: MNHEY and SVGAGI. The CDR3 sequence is CASSYRDRAGYTF. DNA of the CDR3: TGTGCCAGCAGTTATAGGGACAGGGCTGGCTACACCTTC.

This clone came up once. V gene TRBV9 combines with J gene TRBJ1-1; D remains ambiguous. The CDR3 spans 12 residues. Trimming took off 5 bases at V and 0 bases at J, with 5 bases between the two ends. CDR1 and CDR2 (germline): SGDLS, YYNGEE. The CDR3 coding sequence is TGTGCCAGCAGGTCCATGAACACTGAAGCTTTCTTT. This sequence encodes CASRSMNTEAFF. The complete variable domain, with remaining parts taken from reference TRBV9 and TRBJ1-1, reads DSGVTQTPKHLITATGQRVTLRCSPRSGDLSVYWYQQSLDQGLQFLIQYYNGEERAKGNILERFSAQQFPDLHSELNLSSLELGDSALYFCASRSMNTEAFFGQGTRLTVV.

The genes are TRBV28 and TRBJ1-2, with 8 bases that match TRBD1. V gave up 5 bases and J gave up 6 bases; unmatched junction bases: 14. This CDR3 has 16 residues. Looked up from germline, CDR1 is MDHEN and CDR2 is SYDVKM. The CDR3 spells CASSNYQDRGFDGYTF. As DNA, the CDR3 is TGTGCCAGCAGTAACTACCAAGACAGGGGATTTGATGGCTACACCTTC.

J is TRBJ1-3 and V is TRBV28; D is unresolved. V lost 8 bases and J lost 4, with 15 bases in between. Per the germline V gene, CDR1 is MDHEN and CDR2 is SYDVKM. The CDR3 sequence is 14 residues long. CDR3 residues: CASYTRLPGNTIYF. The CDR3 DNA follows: TGTGCCAGCTATACCCGACTCCCCGGAAACACCATATATTTT.

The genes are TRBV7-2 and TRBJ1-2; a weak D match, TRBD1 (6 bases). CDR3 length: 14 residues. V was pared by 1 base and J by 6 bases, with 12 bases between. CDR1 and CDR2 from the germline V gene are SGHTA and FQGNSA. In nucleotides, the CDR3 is TGTGCCAGCAGCTTAGGAGGGGGTGTTAATGGCTACACCTTC. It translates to CASSLGGGVNGYTF.

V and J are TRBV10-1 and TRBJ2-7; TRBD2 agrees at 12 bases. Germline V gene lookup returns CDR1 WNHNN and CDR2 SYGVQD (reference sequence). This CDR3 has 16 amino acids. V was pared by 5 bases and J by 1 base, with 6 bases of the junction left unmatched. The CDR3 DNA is TGCGCCAGCAGTCTCGGACTAGCGGGGCTTTCCTACGAGCAGTACTTC. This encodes CASSLGLAGLSYEQYF.

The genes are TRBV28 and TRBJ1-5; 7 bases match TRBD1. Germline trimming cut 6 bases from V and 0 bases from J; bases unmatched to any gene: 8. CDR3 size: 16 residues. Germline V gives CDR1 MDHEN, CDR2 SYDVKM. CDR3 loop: CASRGPGQLSNQPQHF. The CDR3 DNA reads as TGTGCCAGCAGGGGACCGGGACAGCTTAGCAATCAGCCCCAGCATTTT.

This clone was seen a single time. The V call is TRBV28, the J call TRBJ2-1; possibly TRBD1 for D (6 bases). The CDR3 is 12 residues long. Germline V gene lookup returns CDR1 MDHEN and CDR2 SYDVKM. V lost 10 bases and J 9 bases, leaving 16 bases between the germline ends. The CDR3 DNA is TGTGCCACTAGACTAACCAGGGGTGAGCAGTTCTTC. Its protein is CATRLTRGEQFF.

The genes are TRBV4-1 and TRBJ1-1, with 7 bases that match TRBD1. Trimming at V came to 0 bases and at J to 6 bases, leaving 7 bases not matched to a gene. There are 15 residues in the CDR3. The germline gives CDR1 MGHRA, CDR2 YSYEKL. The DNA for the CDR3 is TGCGCCAGCAGCCAAGATCCACAGGGGAGCGCTGAAGCTTTCTTT. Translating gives CASSQDPQGSAEAFF.

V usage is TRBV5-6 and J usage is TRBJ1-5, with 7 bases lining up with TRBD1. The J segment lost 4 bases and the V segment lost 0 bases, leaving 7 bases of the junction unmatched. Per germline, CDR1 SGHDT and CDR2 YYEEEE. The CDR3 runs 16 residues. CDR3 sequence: CASSLATGQANQPQHF. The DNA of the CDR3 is TGTGCCAGCAGCTTGGCCACTGGACAGGCAAATCAGCCCCAGCATTTT.

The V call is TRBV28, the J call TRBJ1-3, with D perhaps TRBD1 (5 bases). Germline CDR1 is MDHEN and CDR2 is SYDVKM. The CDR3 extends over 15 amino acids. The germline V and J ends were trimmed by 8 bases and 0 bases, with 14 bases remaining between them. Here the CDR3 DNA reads TGTGCCAGCGGATTACAGGTGGTCTCTGGAAACACCATATATTTT. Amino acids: CASGLQVVSGNTIYF.

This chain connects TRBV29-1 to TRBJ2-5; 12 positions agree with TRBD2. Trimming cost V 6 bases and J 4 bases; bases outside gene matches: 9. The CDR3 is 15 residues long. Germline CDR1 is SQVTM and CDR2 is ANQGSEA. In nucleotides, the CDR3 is TGCAGCGTGGTGACTAGCGGGAGACAAAGAGAGACCCAGTACTTC. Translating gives CSVVTSGRQRETQYF.

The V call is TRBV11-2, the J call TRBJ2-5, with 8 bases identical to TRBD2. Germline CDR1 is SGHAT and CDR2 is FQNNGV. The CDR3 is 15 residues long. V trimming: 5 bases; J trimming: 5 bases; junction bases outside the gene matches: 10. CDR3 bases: TGTGCCAGCAGCGTGTTAGGACTAGCCCAGGAGACCCAGTACTTC. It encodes CASSVLGLAQETQYF. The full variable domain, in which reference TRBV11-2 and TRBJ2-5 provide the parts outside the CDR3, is EAGVAQSPRYKIIEKRQSVAFWCNPISGHATLYWYQQILGQGPKLLIQFQNNGVVDDSQLPKDRFSAERLKGVDSTLKIQPAKLEDSAVYLCASSVLGLAQETQYFGPGTRLLVL.

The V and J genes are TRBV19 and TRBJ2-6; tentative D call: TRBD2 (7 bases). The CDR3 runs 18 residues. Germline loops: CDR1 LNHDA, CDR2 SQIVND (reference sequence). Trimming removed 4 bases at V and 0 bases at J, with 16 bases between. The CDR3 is CASSKVQGGNSGANVLTF. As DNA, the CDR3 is TGTGCCAGTAGTAAGGTACAGGGAGGGAACTCTGGGGCCAACGTCCTGACTTTC.

The DNA of the CDR3 is TGTGCCAGCAGATCCTGGACAGGGGGTATCTACGAGCAGTACTTC. The encoded protein is CASRSWTGGIYEQYF. The rearrangement joins TRBV28 to TRBJ2-7, with 10 bases identical to TRBD1. Germline-derived CDR1 and CDR2 are MDHEN and SYDVKM. This CDR3 is 15 amino acids long. V shed 6 bases and J 3 bases; nucleotides not matched to a gene: 8.

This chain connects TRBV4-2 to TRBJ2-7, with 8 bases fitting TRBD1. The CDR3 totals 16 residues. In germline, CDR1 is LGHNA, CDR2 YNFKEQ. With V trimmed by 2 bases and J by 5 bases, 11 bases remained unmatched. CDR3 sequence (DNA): TGTGCCAGCAGCCAAACCCGCGGACAGGGTGGTGACGAGCAGTACTTC. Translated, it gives CASSQTRGQGGDEQYF.

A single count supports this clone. This CDR3 is CASSPFPSGNTIYF. CDR3 nucleotide sequence: TGTGCCAGCAGTCCATTCCCCTCTGGAAACACCATATATTTT. This sequence joins TRBV27 and TRBJ1-3, with D unresolved. Germline CDR1 reads MNHEY; CDR2 reads SMNVEV (reference sequence). V dropped 5 bases and J dropped 0 bases, with 8 bases sitting between them. The CDR3 loop spans 14 amino acids.

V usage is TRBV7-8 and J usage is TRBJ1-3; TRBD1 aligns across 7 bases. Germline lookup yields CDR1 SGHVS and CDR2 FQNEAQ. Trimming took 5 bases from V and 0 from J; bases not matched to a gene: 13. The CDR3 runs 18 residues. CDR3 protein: CASSINPGQPFSGNTIYF. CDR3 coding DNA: TGTGCCAGCAGCATTAATCCGGGACAGCCTTTCTCTGGAAACACCATATATTTT.

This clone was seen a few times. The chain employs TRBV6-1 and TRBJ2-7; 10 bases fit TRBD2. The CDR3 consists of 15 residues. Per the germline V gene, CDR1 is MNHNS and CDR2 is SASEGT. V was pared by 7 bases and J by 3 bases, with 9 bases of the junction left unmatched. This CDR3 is CASTPRTSGIYEQYF. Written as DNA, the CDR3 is TGTGCCAGCACCCCAAGGACTAGCGGAATCTACGAGCAGTACTTC.

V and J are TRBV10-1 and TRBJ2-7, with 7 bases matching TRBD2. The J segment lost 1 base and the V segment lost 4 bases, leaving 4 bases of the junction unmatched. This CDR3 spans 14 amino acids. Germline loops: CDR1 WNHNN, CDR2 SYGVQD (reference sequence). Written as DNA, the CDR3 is TGCGCCAGCAGTGGAAATAGCGGGTCCTACGAGCAGTACTTC. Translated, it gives CASSGNSGSYEQYF.

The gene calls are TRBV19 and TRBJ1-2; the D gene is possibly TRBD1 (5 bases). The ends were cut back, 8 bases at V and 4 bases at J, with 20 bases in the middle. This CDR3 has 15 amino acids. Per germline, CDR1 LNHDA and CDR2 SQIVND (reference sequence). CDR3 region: CASVAGQSYSYGYTF. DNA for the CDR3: TGTGCCAGTGTCGCAGGACAAAGTTATAGCTATGGCTACACCTTC.

The CDR3 protein is CASSQLYRGRGNTIYF. CDR3 DNA sequence: TGTGCCAGCAGCCAACTATACAGGGGGAGGGGAAACACCATATATTTT. The chain links TRBV14 to TRBJ1-3, with TRBD1 identical over 8 bases. Trimming took 2 bases from V and 4 from J; bases not matched to a gene: 7. Per germline, CDR1 SGHDN and CDR2 FVKESK. This CDR3 region has 16 residues.

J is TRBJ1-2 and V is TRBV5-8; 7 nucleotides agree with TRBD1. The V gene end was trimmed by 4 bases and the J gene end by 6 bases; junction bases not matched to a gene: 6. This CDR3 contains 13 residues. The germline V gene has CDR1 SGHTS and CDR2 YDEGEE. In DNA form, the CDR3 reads TGTGCCAGCAGCAGACAGGGTAGGGATGGCTACACCTTC. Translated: CASSRQGRDGYTF.

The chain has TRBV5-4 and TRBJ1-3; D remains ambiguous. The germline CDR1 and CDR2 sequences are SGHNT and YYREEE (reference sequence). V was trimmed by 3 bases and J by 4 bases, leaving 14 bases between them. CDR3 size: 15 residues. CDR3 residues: CASSSGKLGGNTIYF. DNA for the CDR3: TGTGCCAGCAGCTCCGGGAAGCTTGGCGGAAACACCATATATTTT.

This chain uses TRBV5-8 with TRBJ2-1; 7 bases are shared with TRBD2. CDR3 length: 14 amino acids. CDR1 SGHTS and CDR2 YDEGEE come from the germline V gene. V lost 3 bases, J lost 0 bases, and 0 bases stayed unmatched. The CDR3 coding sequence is TGTGCCAGCAGCTGGGGGGGCTCCTACAATGAGCAGTTCTTC. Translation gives CASSWGGSYNEQFF.